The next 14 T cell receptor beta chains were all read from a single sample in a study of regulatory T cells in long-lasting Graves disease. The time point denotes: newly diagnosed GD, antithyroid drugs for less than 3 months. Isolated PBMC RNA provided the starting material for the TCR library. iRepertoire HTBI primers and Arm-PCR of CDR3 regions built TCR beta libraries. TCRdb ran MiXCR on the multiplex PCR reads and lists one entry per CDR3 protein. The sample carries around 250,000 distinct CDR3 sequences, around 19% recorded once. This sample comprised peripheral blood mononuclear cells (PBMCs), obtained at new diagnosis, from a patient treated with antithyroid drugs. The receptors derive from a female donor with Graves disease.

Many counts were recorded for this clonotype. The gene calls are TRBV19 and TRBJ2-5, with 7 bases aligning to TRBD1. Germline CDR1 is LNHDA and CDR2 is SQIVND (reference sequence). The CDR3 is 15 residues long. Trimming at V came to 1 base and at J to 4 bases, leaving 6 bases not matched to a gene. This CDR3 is CASSIGTGSVETQYF. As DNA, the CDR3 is TGTGCCAGTAGTATAGGGACAGGCTCAGTAGAGACCCAGTACTTC.

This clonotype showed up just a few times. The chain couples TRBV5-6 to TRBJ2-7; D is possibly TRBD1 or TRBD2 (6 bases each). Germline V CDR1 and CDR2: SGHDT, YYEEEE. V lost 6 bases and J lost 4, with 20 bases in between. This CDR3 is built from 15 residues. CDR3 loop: CASMGGVESPYEQYF. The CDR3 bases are TGTGCCAGCATGGGGGGCGTGGAGTCCCCGTACGAGCAGTACTTC.

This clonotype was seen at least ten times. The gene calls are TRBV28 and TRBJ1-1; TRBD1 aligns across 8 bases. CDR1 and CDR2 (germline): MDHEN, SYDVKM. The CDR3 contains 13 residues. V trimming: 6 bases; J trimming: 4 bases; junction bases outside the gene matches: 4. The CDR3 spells CASSTTGGTEAFF. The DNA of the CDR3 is TGTGCCAGCAGCACCACAGGGGGCACTGAAGCTTTCTTT.

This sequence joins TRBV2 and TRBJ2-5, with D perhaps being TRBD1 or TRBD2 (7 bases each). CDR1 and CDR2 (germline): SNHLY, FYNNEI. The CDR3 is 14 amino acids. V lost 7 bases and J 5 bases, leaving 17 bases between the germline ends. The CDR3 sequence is CASTEGGGTETQYF. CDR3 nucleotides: TGTGCCAGCACAGAGGGAGGGGGCACGGAGACCCAGTACTTC. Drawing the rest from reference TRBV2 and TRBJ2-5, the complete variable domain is EPEVTQTPSHQVTQMGQEVILRCVPISNHLYFYWYRQILGQKVEFLVSFYNNEISEKSEIFDDQFSVERPDGSNFTLKIRSTKLEDSAMYFCASTEGGGTETQYFGPGTRLLVL.

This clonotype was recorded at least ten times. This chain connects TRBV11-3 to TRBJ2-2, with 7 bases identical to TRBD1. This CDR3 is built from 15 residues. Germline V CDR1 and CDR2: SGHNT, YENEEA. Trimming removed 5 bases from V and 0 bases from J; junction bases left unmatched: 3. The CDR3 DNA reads TGTGCCAGCAGCCCAGGGGGTTCGAACACCGGGGAGCTGTTTTTT. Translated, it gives CASSPGGSNTGELFF.

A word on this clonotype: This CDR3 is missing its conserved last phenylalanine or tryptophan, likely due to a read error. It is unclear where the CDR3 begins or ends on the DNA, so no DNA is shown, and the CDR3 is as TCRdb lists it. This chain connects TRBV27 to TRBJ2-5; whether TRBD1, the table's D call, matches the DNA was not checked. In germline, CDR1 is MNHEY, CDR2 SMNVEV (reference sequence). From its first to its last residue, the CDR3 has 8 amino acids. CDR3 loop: CASSSLQG.

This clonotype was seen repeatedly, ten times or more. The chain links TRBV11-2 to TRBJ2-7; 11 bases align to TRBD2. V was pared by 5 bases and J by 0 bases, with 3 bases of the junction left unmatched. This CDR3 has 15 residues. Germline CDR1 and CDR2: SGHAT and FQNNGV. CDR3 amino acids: CASSLTSGTSYEQYF. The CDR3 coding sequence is TGTGCCAGCAGCCTGACTAGCGGGACCTCCTACGAGCAGTACTTC.

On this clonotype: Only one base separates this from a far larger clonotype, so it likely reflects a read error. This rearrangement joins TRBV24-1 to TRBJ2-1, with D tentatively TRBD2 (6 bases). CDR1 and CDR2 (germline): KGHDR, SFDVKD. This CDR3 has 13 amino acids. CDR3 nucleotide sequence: TGTGCCACCAGTGAGACGGGAGTTGAGACCCAGTGCTTC. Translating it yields CATSETGVETQCF.

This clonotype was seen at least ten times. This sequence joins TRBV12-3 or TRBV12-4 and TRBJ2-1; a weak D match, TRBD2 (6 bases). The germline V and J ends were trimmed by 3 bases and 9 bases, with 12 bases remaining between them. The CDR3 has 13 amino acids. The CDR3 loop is CASSLRTGLEQFF. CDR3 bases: TGTGCCAGCAGTTTGCGTACGGGACTTGAGCAGTTCTTC.

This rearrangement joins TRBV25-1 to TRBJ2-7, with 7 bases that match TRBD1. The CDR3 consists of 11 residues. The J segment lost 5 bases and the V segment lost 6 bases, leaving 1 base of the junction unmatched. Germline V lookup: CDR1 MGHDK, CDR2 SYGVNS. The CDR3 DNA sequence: TGTGCCAGCAGCAGGGGGAACGAGCAGTACTTC. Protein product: CASSRGNEQYF.

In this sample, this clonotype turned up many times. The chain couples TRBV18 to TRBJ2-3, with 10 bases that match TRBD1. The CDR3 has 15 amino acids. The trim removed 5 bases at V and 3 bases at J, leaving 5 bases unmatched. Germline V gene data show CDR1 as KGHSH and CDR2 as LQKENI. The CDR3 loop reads CASSEGTGATDTQYF. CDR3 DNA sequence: TGTGCCAGCTCAGAAGGGACAGGGGCGACAGATACGCAGTATTTT.

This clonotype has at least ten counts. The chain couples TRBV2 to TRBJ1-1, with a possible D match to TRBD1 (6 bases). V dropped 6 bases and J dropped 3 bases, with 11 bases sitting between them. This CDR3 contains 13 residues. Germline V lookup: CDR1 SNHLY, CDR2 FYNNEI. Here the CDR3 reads CASSSRGHTEAFF. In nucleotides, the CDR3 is TGTGCCAGCAGCAGCAGGGGTCACACTGAAGCTTTCTTT.

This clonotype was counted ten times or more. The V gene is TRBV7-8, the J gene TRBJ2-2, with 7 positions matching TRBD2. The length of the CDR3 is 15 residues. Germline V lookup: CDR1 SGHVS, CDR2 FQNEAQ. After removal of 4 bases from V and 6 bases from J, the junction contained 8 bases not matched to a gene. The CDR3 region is CASSSPGGVSGELFF. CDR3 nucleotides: TGTGCCAGCAGCTCGCCGGGAGGAGTTTCCGGGGAGCTGTTTTTT.

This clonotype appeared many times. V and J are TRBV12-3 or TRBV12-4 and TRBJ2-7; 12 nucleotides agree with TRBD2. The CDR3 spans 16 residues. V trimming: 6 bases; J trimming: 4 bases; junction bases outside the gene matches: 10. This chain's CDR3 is CASSKFLTSGRYEQYF. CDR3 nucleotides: TGTGCCAGCAGCAAATTTCTGACTAGCGGGAGATACGAGCAGTACTTC.